This TCR beta chain was obtained from a study of T cells in Graves' hyperthyroidism and ophthalmopathy. Overall study results and limits: Ophthalmopathy onset followed model prediction by a median about 6.9 months. The blood repertoire included most of the expanded thyroid clonotypes above 0.001.

Looked up from germline, CDR1 is SEHNR and CDR2 is FQNEAQ (reference sequence). V shed 1 base and J shed 8 bases, with 12 bases lying between them. CDR3 length: 14 amino acids. This clonotype appeared a few times. The antigen remains unidentified. Amplification of TCR beta CDR3 regions used RNA as the template. First-round RT-PCR with HTBI primers amplified the TCR CDR3 region. TCRdb redid the calling of the multiplex PCR reads with MiXCR, one entry per CDR3 protein. Among about 840,000 distinct CDR3 sequences listed, 38% were seen once. This chain connects TRBV7-9 to TRBJ1-5; D ambiguous. The TCR comes from a man younger than 30 with Graves' hyperthyroidism. Sequencing was performed on blood. The CDR3: CASSLVGPGEPQHF. Here the CDR3 DNA reads TGTGCCAGCAGCTTAGTCGGTCCCGGGGAGCCCCAGCATTTT. Full variable domain (missing parts from reference TRBV7-9 and TRBJ1-5): DTGVSQNPRHKITKRGQNVTFRCDPISEHNRLYWYRQTLGQGPEFLTYFQNEAQLEKSRLLSDRFSAERPKGSFSTLEIQRTEQGDSAMYLCASSLVGPGEPQHFGDGTRLSIL.